These T cell receptor beta chains were read from a single sample in a study of T cell responses to AZD1222 COVID-19 vaccine. The repertoire was sequenced with immunoSEQ multiplex PCR; TCRdb's copy has only in-frame clones and lacks some. The data hold 130,000 to 150,000 clones, with 85% to 95% observed a single time. Sequenced material: peripheral blood, taken after recovery from COVID-19. The receptors shown here come from an adult who had recovered from COVID-19. Each CDR3 is given with its conserved first and last residue. D genes are given only for firm matches. Only some rows state a clone size, as once, few, many or a class for expanded clones.

CDR3 length	clone size	V gene	D gene	J gene	CDR3 DNA	CDR3 protein
17	-	TRBV4-2	TRBD1	TRBJ1-1	TGTGCCAGCAGCCAAGACGGGACAGGGATCTTTAACACTGAAGCTTTCTTT	CASSQDGTGIFNTEAFF
12	-	TRBV7-9	-	TRBJ2-5	TGTGCCAGCAGCCGCCCCCCGGAGACCCAGTACTTC	CASSRPPETQYF
16	-	TRBV21-1	-	TRBJ1-6	TGTGCCAGCAGCAAATCCTCAGGGGTAGATAATTCACCCCTCCACTTT	CASSKSSGVDNSPLHF
13	-	TRBV5-1	-	TRBJ1-1	TGCGCCAGCAGCCTAGCTGGGAACACTGAAGCTTTCTTT	CASSLAGNTEAFF
16	-	TRBV2	-	TRBJ1-1	TGTGCCAGCAGGCAACCCCTACTGCCCATGAACACTGAAGCTTTCTTT	CASRQPLLPMNTEAFF
16	once	TRBV30	TRBD1	TRBJ1-1	TGTGCCTGGGGACAGGGGGCGAGACCTCTGAACACTGAAGCTTTCTTT	CAWGQGARPLNTEAFF
15	-	TRBV6-5	TRBD2	TRBJ2-1	TGTGCCAGCAGTTCGGGGACTAGCGGGAGCGTTGAGCAGTTCTTC	CASSSGTSGSVEQFF
13	-	TRBV19	-	TRBJ1-6	TGTGCCAGTAGTATCCAGGCGAATTCACCCCTCCACTTT	CASSIQANSPLHF
15	-	TRBV7-8	TRBD2	TRBJ2-7	TGTGCCAGCAGTCATGGACTAGACGTCCCCTACGAGCAGTACTTC	CASSHGLDVPYEQYF
15	-	TRBV2	-	TRBJ2-6	TGTGCCAGCAGTGTCGAGAGCTCTGGGGCCAACGTCCTGACTTTC	CASSVESSGANVLTF
15	-	TRBV11-2	-	TRBJ1-2	TGTGCCAGCAGCTTAACGGTGGGGGGCCTCTATGGCTACACCTTC	CASSLTVGGLYGYTF
15	-	TRBV9	TRBD2	TRBJ2-1	TGTGCCAGCAGCGTCACTAGCGGGAGGAGGGATGAGCAGTTCTTC	CASSVTSGRRDEQFF
16	-	TRBV5-1	-	TRBJ2-3	TGCGCCAGCAGCCACGGCCGCGGAATGTTCACAGATACGCAGTATTTT	CASSHGRGMFTDTQYF
14	-	TRBV27	TRBD1	TRBJ1-2	TGTGCCAGCAGCCTCCGACAGGGGGACTATGGCTACACCTTC	CASSLRQGDYGYTF
13	-	TRBV7-2	-	TRBJ2-7	TGTGCCAGCAGCTCCGCCTCAGGGCGCGAGCAGTACTTC	CASSSASGREQYF
15	-	TRBV7-2	-	TRBJ1-2	TGTGCCAGCAGCTTAGGTGAGGGGCCAGGCTATGGCTACACCTTC	CASSLGEGPGYGYTF
14	-	TRBV28	-	TRBJ2-3	TGTGCCAGCAGTTTATTGGGCGGCACAGATACGCAGTATTTT	CASSLLGGTDTQYF
14	once	TRBV27	-	TRBJ1-1	TGTGCCAGCAGATGGCAGAAAGAGAACACTGAAGCTTTCTTT	CASRWQKENTEAFF
15	-	TRBV6-5	TRBD1	TRBJ2-2	TGTGCCAGCAGTTACTCACAGGGGGCCGACGGGGAGCTGTTTTTT	CASSYSQGADGELFF
13	-	TRBV7-3	-	TRBJ2-7	TGTGCCAGCAGTAGACAGCGAGGGTACGAGCAGTACTTC	CASSRQRGYEQYF
10	-	TRBV29-1	-	TRBJ1-1	TGCAGCGTTGAGGACACTGTAGCTTTCTTT	CSVEDTVAFF
18	-	TRBV5-1	-	TRBJ2-6	TGCGCCAGCAGCTGGGGGGCTAGCGGAACAACTGGGGCCAACGTCCTGACTTTC	CASSWGASGTTGANVLTF
16	-	TRBV4-1	-	TRBJ2-3	TGCGCCAGCAGCCAAGAGGTGGTAGCTAGCACAGATACGCAGTATTTT	CASSQEVVASTDTQYF
15	-	TRBV6-5	TRBD2	TRBJ2-7	TGTGCCAGCAGTTACGAGGGTAGCGGGCGGTACGAGCAGTACTTC	CASSYEGSGRYEQYF
15	few	TRBV28	TRBD1	TRBJ1-1	TGTGCCAGCAGTTTACCGGACAGGGTAGGAACTGAAGCTTTCTTT	CASSLPDRVGTEAFF
14	-	TRBV27	-	TRBJ1-6	TGTGCCAGCAGTTTGGGGCAGTATAATTCACCCCTCCACTTT	CASSLGQYNSPLHF
17	-	TRBV5-1	TRBD1	TRBJ2-1	TGCGCCAGCAGCCAACCTCCGGGACAGGGGACAAACAATGAGCAGTTCTTC	CASSQPPGQGTNNEQFF
18	-	TRBV6-1	TRBD2	TRBJ2-2	TGTGCCAGCAGTGAAAACCTTAGGCTAGCGGGAGGCACCGGGGAGCTGTTTTTT	CASSENLRLAGGTGELFF
14	few	TRBV3-1/TRBV3-2	-	TRBJ2-7	TGTGCCAGCAGTTATGGGACTCCGGGCTACGAGCAGTACTTC	CASSYGTPGYEQYF
15	-	TRBV20-1	-	TRBJ1-5	TGCAGTGCTAGTGGGGACGGTCTTAGCAATCAGCCCCAGCATTTT	CSASGDGLSNQPQHF
17	-	TRBV27	TRBD2	TRBJ2-5	TGTGCCAGCAGTTTTCCCGAGACTAGCCCGCACCAAGAGACCCAGTACTTC	CASSFPETSPHQETQYF
14	-	TRBV27	TRBD2	TRBJ2-3	TGTGCCAGCAGTTTCTCGGGGGGGGGAGATACGCAGTATTTT	CASSFSGGGDTQYF
19	-	TRBV2	-	TRBJ2-2	TGTGCCAGCAGTGAACCTCTAAAAGCCGGGACCCAGAACACCGGGGAGCTGTTTTTT	CASSEPLKAGTQNTGELFF
15	once	TRBV15	TRBD1	TRBJ2-1	TGTGCCACCAGCAGAGCCAGACAGGGATACAATGAGCAGTTCTTC	CATSRARQGYNEQFF
14	-	TRBV6-5	TRBD1	TRBJ1-5	TGTGCCAGCGGGGGACAGGCCAATAATCAGCCCCAGCATTTT	CASGGQANNQPQHF
12	-	TRBV3-1/TRBV3-2	TRBD1	TRBJ2-2	TGTGCCAGCAGCCTCCGGGACAGGGGGTTGTTTTTT	CASSLRDRGLFF
13	-	TRBV29-1	-	TRBJ2-2	TGCAGCGTTGAAGTGAGGAGCACCGGGGAGCTGTTTTTT	CSVEVRSTGELFF
15	-	TRBV3-1/TRBV3-2	-	TRBJ1-3	TGTGCCAGCAGCCAAGGACTCCTCTCTGGAAACACCATATATTTT	CASSQGLLSGNTIYF
15	-	TRBV19	TRBD1	TRBJ1-3	TGTGCCAGCGACTCTACAGGGGTCCCTGGAAACACCATATATTTT	CASDSTGVPGNTIYF
14	-	TRBV5-5	-	TRBJ2-7	TGTGCCAGCAGCTTGGATTTAAATAGCGACGAGCAGTACTTC	CASSLDLNSDEQYF
14	-	TRBV4-2	-	TRBJ1-2	TGTGCCAGCAGCCAAGATTCAGGGAACGGTGGCTACACCTTC	CASSQDSGNGGYTF
14	-	TRBV5-1	TRBD2	TRBJ2-5	TGCGCCAGCAGACGGGAGGGTGGAAGGGAGACCCAGTACTTC	CASRREGGRETQYF
14	-	TRBV2	TRBD1	TRBJ1-5	TGTGCCAGCAGTGAACCCCAGGGGGGACGGCCCCAGCATTTT	CASSEPQGGRPQHF
14	-	TRBV18	-	TRBJ1-1	TGTGCCAGCTCACTGGGCCAGGGGAACACTGAAGCTTTCTTT	CASSLGQGNTEAFF
15	-	TRBV7-9	TRBD2	TRBJ2-1	TGTGCCAGCAGACCTGGACTAGCGGGAGGGAATGAGCAGTTCTTC	CASRPGLAGGNEQFF
17	-	TRBV6-4	TRBD2	TRBJ2-3	TGTGCCAGCAGTGCCCTCGGACTAGCGGGGAACACAGATACGCAGTATTTT	CASSALGLAGNTDTQYF
14	-	TRBV10-2	-	TRBJ1-3	TGCGCCAGCAGGCTGTCCGACTCTGGAAACACCATATATTTT	CASRLSDSGNTIYF
15	-	TRBV7-3	-	TRBJ2-3	TGTGCCAGCAGCTTACTGGGGTCTAGCACAGATACGCAGTATTTT	CASSLLGSSTDTQYF
13	-	TRBV18	-	TRBJ1-3	TGTGCCAGCTCACAGGGATCTGGAAACACCATATATTTT	CASSQGSGNTIYF
14	-	TRBV11-2	TRBD1	TRBJ2-7	TGTGCCAGCAGCTTAGGGACAGGGGGTTACGAGCAGTACTTC	CASSLGTGGYEQYF
14	few	TRBV28	-	TRBJ2-7	TGTGCCAGCAGCGTCCTAGCGACTCGGGGAGAGCAGTACTTC	CASSVLATRGEQYF
11	-	TRBV28	-	TRBJ2-3	TGTGCCAGCAGTTTTAGACGGGGGGCGTATTTT	CASSFRRGAYF
14	-	TRBV7-9	-	TRBJ2-2	TGTGCCAGCAGTCCCCCGGGGAACACCGGGGAGCTGTTTTTT	CASSPPGNTGELFF
14	once	TRBV28	-	TRBJ2-4	TGTGCCAGCAGTTTACCAGTAGCCAAAAACATTCAGTACTTC	CASSLPVAKNIQYF